This TCR beta chain appears in the sequencing data of a study of a mutant IDH1 vaccine in newly diagnosed glioma. Study-wide background: Patients underwent eight vaccinations, which took place in weeks 1, 3, 5, 7, 11, 15, 19 and 23. Vaccines were first given 4-6 weeks after radiotherapy alone, or with temozolomide cycles. Study outcomes and limitations: A vaccine-induced immune response developed in more than 85% of the patients.

The CDR3 is 12 residues long. Germline V gives CDR1 MDHEN, CDR2 SYDVKM. The V gene lost 2 bases and the J gene lost 6 bases, with 7 bases spanning the gap. Stated time point: week 11, during vaccination. It was 300 ug of mutant IDH1 20-mer peptide that made up each vaccine dose, given with topical imiquimod. About this clone: Its antigen is unidentified.

TCRdb's copy holds only in-frame clones and misses some; the assay was immunoSEQ multiplex PCR. The data hold about 130,000 clones, with roughly 77% observed a single time. This TCR was recovered from a man aged 35 to 55 with glioma. The sequencing used PBMCs, collected from a glioma patient whose treatment included an IDH1 peptide vaccine. This chain links TRBV28 with TRBJ1-2; D not resolved. CDR3 coding DNA: TGTGCCAGCAGTTTACCAGAGAATGGCTACACCTTC. It is translated as CASSLPENGYTF.